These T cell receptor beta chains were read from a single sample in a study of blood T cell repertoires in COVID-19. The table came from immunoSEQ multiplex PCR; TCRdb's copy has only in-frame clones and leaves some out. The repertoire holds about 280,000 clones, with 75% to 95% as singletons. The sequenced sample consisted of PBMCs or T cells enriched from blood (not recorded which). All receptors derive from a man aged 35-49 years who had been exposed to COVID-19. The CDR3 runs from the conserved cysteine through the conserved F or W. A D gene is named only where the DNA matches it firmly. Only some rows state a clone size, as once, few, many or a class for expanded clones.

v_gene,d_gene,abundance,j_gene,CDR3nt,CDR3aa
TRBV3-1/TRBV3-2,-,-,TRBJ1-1,TGTGCCAGCAGCCAAGATGTCAGGGGAGGGGAAGCTTTCTTT,CASSQDVRGGEAFF
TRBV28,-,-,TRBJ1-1,TGTGCCAGCAGTTTACAGGGGTGGTTTGTTGAAGCTTTCTTT,CASSLQGWFVEAFF
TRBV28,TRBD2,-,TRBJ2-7,TGTGCCAGCAGTTTTTACGCGGGAGGTTACGAGCAGTACTTC,CASSFYAGGYEQYF
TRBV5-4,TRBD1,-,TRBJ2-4,TGTGCCAGCAGCCCGGGACAGGGGTTTAACATTCAGTACTTC,CASSPGQGFNIQYF
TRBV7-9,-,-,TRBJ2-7,TGTGCCAGCAGCGATAAAGGACAGCCCTACGAGCAGTACTTC,CASSDKGQPYEQYF
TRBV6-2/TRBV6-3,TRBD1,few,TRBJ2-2,TGTGCCAGCAGTGACTGGGACAGGTCGGGGACCGGGGAGCTGTTTTTT,CASSDWDRSGTGELFF
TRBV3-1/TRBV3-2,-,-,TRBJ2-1,TGTGCCAGCAAGTTCGAACAGGGCACCGAGCAGTTCTTC,CASKFEQGTEQFF
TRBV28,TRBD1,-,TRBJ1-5,TGTGCCAGCAGTGCTAGTGGACAGGGTTCCCAGCCCCAGCATTTT,CASSASGQGSQPQHF
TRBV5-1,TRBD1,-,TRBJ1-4,TGCGCCAGCAGCACCGGACAGGGGGCTTTTAATGAAAAACTGTTTTTT,CASSTGQGAFNEKLFF
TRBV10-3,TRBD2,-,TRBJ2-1,TGTGCCATCAAGGCGGGGGGCCCCTCCTACAATGAGCAGTTCTTC,CAIKAGGPSYNEQFF
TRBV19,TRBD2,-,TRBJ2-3,TGTGCCAGTAGTATTGTCAGGGGACTAGCGGGAGCCTTTGCAGATACGCAGTATTTT,CASSIVRGLAGAFADTQYF
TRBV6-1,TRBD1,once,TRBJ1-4,TGTGCCAGCAGTGAGACAGGGTACGAAAAACTGTTTTTT,CASSETGYEKLFF
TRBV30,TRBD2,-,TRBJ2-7,TGTGCCTGGAGTCCCGGGACTAGCGGTACCTACGAGCAGTACTTC,CAWSPGTSGTYEQYF
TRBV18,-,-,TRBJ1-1,TGTGCCAGCTCCTACCAGCCCGGACAGTTGAACACTGAAGCTTTCTTT,CASSYQPGQLNTEAFF
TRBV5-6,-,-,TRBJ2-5,TGTGCCAGCAGCTTGGTTAGTAGTCTAGAGACCCAGTACTTC,CASSLVSSLETQYF
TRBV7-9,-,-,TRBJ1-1,TGTGCCAGCAGCCCGGTTGCAACGACTGAAGCTTTCTTT,CASSPVATTEAFF
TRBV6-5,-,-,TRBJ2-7,TGTGCCAGCAGTTATTCCCACAGAAGCTCCACCTACGAGCAGTACTTC,CASSYSHRSSTYEQYF
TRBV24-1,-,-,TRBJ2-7,TGTGCCACCAGTGGGCAGGGCGCGTGGGACGAGCAGTACTTC,CATSGQGAWDEQYF
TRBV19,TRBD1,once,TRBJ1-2,TGTGCCACTAACAAACAGGGGATCGATGGCTACACCTTC,CATNKQGIDGYTF
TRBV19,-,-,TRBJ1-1,TGTGCCAGTAGTATTTTTACCGGGAACACTGAAGCTTTCTTT,CASSIFTGNTEAFF
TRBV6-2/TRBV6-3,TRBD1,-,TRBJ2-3,TGTGCCAGCAGCCCCGAGGGGACAGGGGAGAGATATACGCAGTATTTT,CASSPEGTGERYTQYF
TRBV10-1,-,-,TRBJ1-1,TGCGCCAGCAGTGAGTTCCTGGGAGGGACCACTGAAGCTTTCTTT,CASSEFLGGTTEAFF
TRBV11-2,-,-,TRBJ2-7,TGTGCCAGCAGCCAAGGGATCGGGGACTCCTACGAGCAGTACTTC,CASSQGIGDSYEQYF
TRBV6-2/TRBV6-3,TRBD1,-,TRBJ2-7,TGTGCCAGCAGCTCAACAGGGGGCTATTACGAGCAGTACTTC,CASSSTGGYYEQYF
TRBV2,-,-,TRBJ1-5,TGTGCCAGCTCTCCCGGGGGGCTCAATCAGCCCCAGCATTTT,CASSPGGLNQPQHF
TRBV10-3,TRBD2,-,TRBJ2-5,TGTGCCATCAGTGGGACTAGCGGGAGGGCACAAGAGACCCAGTACTTC,CAISGTSGRAQETQYF
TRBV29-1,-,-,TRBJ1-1,TGCAGCGTAGACAGCGGGGGGTCCATGAACACTGAAGCTTTCTTT,CSVDSGGSMNTEAFF
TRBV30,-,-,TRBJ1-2,TGTGCCTGGAGGGCCCGGGGGGTGTCAACTAACTATGGCTACACCTTC,CAWRARGVSTNYGYTF
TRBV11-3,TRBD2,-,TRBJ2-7,TGTGCCAGCAGCTTCCGAGCGGGAGGGTTTATCTACGAGCAGTACTTC,CASSFRAGGFIYEQYF
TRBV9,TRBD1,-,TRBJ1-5,TGTGCCAGCAGCGCACAGGGGACCATTAATCAGCCCCAGCATTTT,CASSAQGTINQPQHF
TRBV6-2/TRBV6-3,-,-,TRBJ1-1,TGTGCCAGCAGTTTGGACAGTATATTAAAAACTTTCTTT,CASSLDSILKTFF
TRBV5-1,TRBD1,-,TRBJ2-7,TGCGCCAGCAGCGCCGGGACAGGGGGGTTTTCCTCCTACGAGCAGTACTTC,CASSAGTGGFSSYEQYF
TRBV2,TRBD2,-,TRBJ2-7,TGTGCCAGCAGCGGACTAGCGGGAGGGCCTGTATCCGAGCAGTACTTC,CASSGLAGGPVSEQYF
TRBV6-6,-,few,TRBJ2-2,TGTGCCAGCAGTTCTAGACCTCTTAAGAGGACCGGGGAGCTGTTTTTT,CASSSRPLKRTGELFF
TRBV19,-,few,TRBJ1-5,TGTGCCAGTAGTATAGACCCGGGGGGCAATCAGCCCCAGCATTTT,CASSIDPGGNQPQHF
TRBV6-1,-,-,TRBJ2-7,TGTGCCAGCAGTGAAGCCAAATATAGGACTATCGAGCAGTACTTC,CASSEAKYRTIEQYF
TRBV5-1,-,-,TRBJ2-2,TGCGCCAGCAGCGCCGGGATTTACACCGGGGAGCTGTTTTTT,CASSAGIYTGELFF
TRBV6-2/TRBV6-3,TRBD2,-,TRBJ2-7,TGTGCCAGCAGTTACTCGATGTTAGCGGGGTTCTCCTACGAGCAGTACTTC,CASSYSMLAGFSYEQYF
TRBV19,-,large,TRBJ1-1,TGTGCCAGTAGAAGACAGGTGAACACTGAAGCTTTCTTT,CASRRQVNTEAFF
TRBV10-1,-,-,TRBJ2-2,TGCGCCAGCAGTGAGGGGAGTTACGCGAACACCGGGGAGCTGTTTTTT,CASSEGSYANTGELFF
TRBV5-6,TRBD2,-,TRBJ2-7,TGTGCCAGCAGCTTGGTCGGGAGGGCCGGGGAGCAGTACTTC,CASSLVGRAGEQYF
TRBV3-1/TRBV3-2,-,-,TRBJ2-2,TGTGCCAGCAGTCTACAGGGTCCCGGGGAGCTGTTTTTT,CASSLQGPGELFF
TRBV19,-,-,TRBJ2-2,TGTGCCAGTACCCCTGAGAGGGGGACACAAACGAACACCGGGGAGCTGTTTTTT,CASTPERGTQTNTGELFF
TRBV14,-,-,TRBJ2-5,TGTGCCAGCAGCTTATCCGGGACAAGAAAAGAGACCCAGTACTTC,CASSLSGTRKETQYF
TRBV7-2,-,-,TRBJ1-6,TGTGCCAGCAGCTTAGGCAGTTCCCAGATTACCTATAATTCACCCCTCCACTTT,CASSLGSSQITYNSPLHF
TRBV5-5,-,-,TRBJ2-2,TGTGCCAGCAGCTTGGAGGGGCCTGGAACCGGGGAGCTGTTTTTT,CASSLEGPGTGELFF
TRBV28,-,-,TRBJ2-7,TGTGCCTGCCGGACTGGCTCCTACGAGCAGTACTTC,CACRTGSYEQYF
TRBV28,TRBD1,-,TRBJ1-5,TGTGCCAGCAGTACAGGGACAGTCAATCAGCCCCAGCATTTT,CASSTGTVNQPQHF
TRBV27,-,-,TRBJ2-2,TGTGCCAGCAGTTTATTATCCGGGATCGACACCGGGGAGCTGTTTTTT,CASSLLSGIDTGELFF
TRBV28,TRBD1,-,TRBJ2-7,TGTGCCAGCAGAACCGGGACAGGGGGGTACGAGCAGTACTTC,CASRTGTGGYEQYF
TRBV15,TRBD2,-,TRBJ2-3,TGTGCCACCAGCAGGGGACTAGCGGAAGATACGCAGTATTTT,CATSRGLAEDTQYF
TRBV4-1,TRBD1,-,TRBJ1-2,TGCGCCAGCAGCCATGCCACAGGGGTCAGGTATGGCTACACCTTC,CASSHATGVRYGYTF
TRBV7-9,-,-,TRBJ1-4,TGTGCCAGCAGCTTGGGGGGGACTAATGAAAAACTGTTTTTT,CASSLGGTNEKLFF
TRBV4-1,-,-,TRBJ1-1,TGCGCCAGCAGCCACGGGGACATTAATGAAGCTTTCTTT,CASSHGDINEAFF
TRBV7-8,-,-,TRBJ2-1,TGTGCCAGCAGCCTTTCCGGGACATTCTACAATGAGCAGTTCTTC,CASSLSGTFYNEQFF
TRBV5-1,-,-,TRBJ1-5,TGCGCCAGCAGCTTGAATGGGGGGACCAATCAGCCCCAGCATTTT,CASSLNGGTNQPQHF
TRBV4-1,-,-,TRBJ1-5,TGCGCCAGCAGCCCATCCCCGGGCAATCAGCCCCAGCATTTT,CASSPSPGNQPQHF
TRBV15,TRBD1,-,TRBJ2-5,TGTGCCACCAGCAGCCCGGGACAGAGGGGAGAGACCCAGTACTTC,CATSSPGQRGETQYF
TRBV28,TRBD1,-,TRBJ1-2,TGTGCCAGCAGTTCGGGACAGGGGGCGTTCAATGGCTACACCTTC,CASSSGQGAFNGYTF
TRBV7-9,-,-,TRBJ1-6,TGTGCCAGCAGCAGCAGGACGGATCCGGGGGAAAATTCACCCCTCCACTTT,CASSSRTDPGENSPLHF